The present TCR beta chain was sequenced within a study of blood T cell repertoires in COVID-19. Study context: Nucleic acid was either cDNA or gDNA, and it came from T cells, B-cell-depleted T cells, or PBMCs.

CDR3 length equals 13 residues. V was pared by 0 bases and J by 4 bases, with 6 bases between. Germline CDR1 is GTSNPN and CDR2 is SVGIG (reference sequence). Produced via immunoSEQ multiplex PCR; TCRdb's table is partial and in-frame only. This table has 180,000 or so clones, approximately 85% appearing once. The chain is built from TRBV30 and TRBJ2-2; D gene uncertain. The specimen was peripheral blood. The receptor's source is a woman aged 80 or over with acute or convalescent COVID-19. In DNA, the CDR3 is TGTGCCTGGAGTGTCCCGGTCACCGGGGAGCTGTTTTTT. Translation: CAWSVPVTGELFF.